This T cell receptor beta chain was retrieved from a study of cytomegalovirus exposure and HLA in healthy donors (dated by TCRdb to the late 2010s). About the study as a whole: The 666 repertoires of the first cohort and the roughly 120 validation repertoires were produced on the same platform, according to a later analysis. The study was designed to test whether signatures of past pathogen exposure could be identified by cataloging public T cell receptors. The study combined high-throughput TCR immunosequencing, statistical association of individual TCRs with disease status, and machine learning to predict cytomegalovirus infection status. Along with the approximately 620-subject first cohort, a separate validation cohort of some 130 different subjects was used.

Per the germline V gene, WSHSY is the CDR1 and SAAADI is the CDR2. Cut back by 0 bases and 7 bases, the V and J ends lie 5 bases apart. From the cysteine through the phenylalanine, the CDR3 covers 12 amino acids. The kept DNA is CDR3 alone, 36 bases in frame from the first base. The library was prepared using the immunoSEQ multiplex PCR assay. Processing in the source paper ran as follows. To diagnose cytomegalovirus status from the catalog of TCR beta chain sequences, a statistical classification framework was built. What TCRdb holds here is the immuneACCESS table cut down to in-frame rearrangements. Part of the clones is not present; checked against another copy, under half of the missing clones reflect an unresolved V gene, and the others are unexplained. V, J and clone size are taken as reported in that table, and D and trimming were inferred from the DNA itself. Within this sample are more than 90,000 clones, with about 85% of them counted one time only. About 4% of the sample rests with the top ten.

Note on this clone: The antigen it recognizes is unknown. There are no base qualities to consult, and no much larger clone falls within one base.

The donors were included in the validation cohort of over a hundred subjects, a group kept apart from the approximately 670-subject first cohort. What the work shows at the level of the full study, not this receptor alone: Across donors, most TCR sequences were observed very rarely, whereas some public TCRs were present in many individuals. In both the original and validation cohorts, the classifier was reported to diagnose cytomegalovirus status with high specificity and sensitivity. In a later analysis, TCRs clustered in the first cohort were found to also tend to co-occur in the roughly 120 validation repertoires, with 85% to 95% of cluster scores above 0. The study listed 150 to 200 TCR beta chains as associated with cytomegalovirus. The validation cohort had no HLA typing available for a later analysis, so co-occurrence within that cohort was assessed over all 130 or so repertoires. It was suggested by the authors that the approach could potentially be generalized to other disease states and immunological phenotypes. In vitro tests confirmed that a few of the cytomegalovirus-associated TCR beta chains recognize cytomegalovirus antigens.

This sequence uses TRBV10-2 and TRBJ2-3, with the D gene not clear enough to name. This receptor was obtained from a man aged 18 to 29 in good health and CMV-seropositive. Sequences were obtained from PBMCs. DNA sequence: TGCGCCAGCAGTGAGTCGTCCTATACGCAGTATTTT. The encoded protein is CASSESSYTQYF.